Listed below are T cell receptor beta chains from one sample, sequenced in a study of identifying expanded T cells in peripheral blood. This table comes from immunoSEQ multiplex PCR, and its TCRdb copy is limited to in-frame clones, with some not included. Of approximately 57,000 clones in the sample, about 92% were seen once. Input material: blood. The receptor source for this set is a person aged 18 to 75 in good health. Each CDR3 is given with its conserved first and last residue. The D gene is left open where the match is weak. Clone sizes are given selectively: once, few, many, or a class where the clone is expanded.

>-|TRBV12-5|-|TRBJ2-7
TGTGCTAGTGGCCATACAGGGAAAAGATCCTACGAGCAGTACTTC
CASGHTGKRSYEQYF
>-|TRBV4-3|TRBD2|TRBJ2-1
TGCGCCAGCAGCCCCAAACCCGGACTAGCGGGGCTCAATGAGCAGTTCTTC
CASSPKPGLAGLNEQFF
>-|TRBV19|TRBD2|TRBJ2-7
TGTGCCAGTGGCCGACTAGCGGGAAACGAGCAGTACTTC
CASGRLAGNEQYF
>-|TRBV5-4|-|TRBJ2-7
TGTGCCAGCACTAAGGACCTGAGCTACGAGCAGTACTTC
CASTKDLSYEQYF
>-|TRBV7-6|-|TRBJ2-5
TGTGCCAGCAGCTTAGATTGGGGTGCGACCCAGTACTTC
CASSLDWGATQYF
>once|TRBV18|-|TRBJ2-7
TGTGCCAGCTCACCACTGGGGGGCTACGAGCAGTACTTC
CASSPLGGYEQYF
>-|TRBV5-6|TRBD2|TRBJ2-5
TGTGCCAGCAGCTTCTATGGGACTAGCGGAGAAGAGACCCAGTACTTC
CASSFYGTSGEETQYF
>once|TRBV9|-|TRBJ2-7
TGTGCCAGCAGCCCAGACCCCTCAGGGGGAGGCGAGCAGTACTTC
CASSPDPSGGGEQYF
>-|TRBV10-3|-|TRBJ2-7
TGTGCCATCAGTGGTGGAGACTACTCCTACGAGCAGTACTTC
CAISGGDYSYEQYF
>-|TRBV28|-|TRBJ1-5
TGTGCCAGCAGGAGAGAGGGGGATCAGCCCCAGCATTTT
CASRREGDQPQHF
>-|TRBV5-1|-|TRBJ1-1
TGCGCCAGCAGCTTCGCAGCGAACACTGAAGCTTTCTTT
CASSFAANTEAFF
>-|TRBV2|-|TRBJ2-3
TGTGCCAGCAGTGTTACAGGGTTTAGCACAGATACGCAGTATTTT
CASSVTGFSTDTQYF
>-|TRBV10-3|TRBD1|TRBJ2-7
TGTGCCATCAATGACAGGGGGATTCACTACGAGCAGTACTTC
CAINDRGIHYEQYF
>-|TRBV28|TRBD2|TRBJ2-7
TGTGCCAGCAGTGGACCATTTGGACTAGCGGGAGGGCCGAACGTCTACGAGCAGTACTTC
CASSGPFGLAGGPNVYEQYF
>-|TRBV2|-|TRBJ2-5
TGTGCCAGCAGTCCGAGAGAGACCCAGTACTTC
CASSPRETQYF
>-|TRBV6-1|TRBD1|TRBJ1-2
TGTGCCAGCAGTCTTCCGGGACAGGTTGATGGCTACACCTTC
CASSLPGQVDGYTF
>-|TRBV18|TRBD2|TRBJ2-1
TGTGCCAGCTCAACCGGGACTAGGGGCAATGAGCAGTTCTTC
CASSTGTRGNEQFF
>-|TRBV19|-|TRBJ1-5
TGTGCCAGTAGTCCATACAGGACGGGTCAGCCCCAGCATTTT
CASSPYRTGQPQHF
>-|TRBV15|-|TRBJ1-6
TGTGCCACCTCTCAGGATTTCAGACCCCTCCACTTT
CATSQDFRPLHF
>-|TRBV27|TRBD2|TRBJ2-3
TGTGCCAGCAGGGCCGGCGGGAGGGCAGATACGCAGTATTTT
CASRAGGRADTQYF
>-|TRBV7-6|-|TRBJ2-2
TGTGCCAGCAGTTCCCTCAGTGCGACCGGGGAGCTGTTTTTT
CASSSLSATGELFF
>-|TRBV7-8|-|TRBJ2-5
TGTGCCAGCAGCTTAGGGATGGCGGGGGCGCTGTTAGAGACCCAGTACTTC
CASSLGMAGALLETQYF
>-|TRBV4-1|-|TRBJ2-2
TGCGCCAGCAGCCAAGGGGCCCGCCAGGGTAAAACCGGGGAGCTGTTTTTT
CASSQGARQGKTGELFF
>-|TRBV7-8|TRBD2|TRBJ2-7
TGTGCCAGCAGCTTACTTAGCGGGAGTGTTTTCGAGCAGTACTTC
CASSLLSGSVFEQYF
>once|TRBV5-4|TRBD1|TRBJ1-2
TGTGCCAGCAGCTTGAGGACAGGGTTTGGCTATGGCTACACCTTC
CASSLRTGFGYGYTF
>-|TRBV6-5|-|TRBJ1-4
TGTGCCAGCAGCACGGATAGAATAAATGAAAAACTGTTTTTT
CASSTDRINEKLFF
>-|TRBV28|TRBD2|TRBJ2-1
TGTGCCAGCAGTTTAGTAGCGGGAAAGGAGCAGTTCTTC
CASSLVAGKEQFF
>-|TRBV30|-|TRBJ1-4
TGTGCCTGGGGGGAGGAGGAAAAACTGTTTTTT
CAWGEEEKLFF
>once|TRBV5-4|-|TRBJ1-2
TGTGCCAGCAGTCCCGGCGGGAAAGTCTATGGCTACACCTTC
CASSPGGKVYGYTF
>-|TRBV6-5|-|TRBJ2-3
TGTGCCAGCAGTAATAATATACAAGCGCAGTATTTT
CASSNNIQAQYF
>-|TRBV9|-|TRBJ2-1
TGTGCCAGCAACGACCCGGGGTCCTCCTACAATGAGCAGTTCTTC
CASNDPGSSYNEQFF
>-|TRBV6-1|-|TRBJ2-7
TGTGCCAGCAGTGGTTACGAGCAGTACTTC
CASSGYEQYF
>-|TRBV7-2|-|TRBJ1-4
TGTGCCAGCAGCCGGGGGAGGCAGACTAATGAAAAACTGTTTTTT
CASSRGRQTNEKLFF
>-|TRBV5-6|TRBD1|TRBJ2-7
TGTGCCAGCAGCTTGGTGGGACAGGGGCACGAGCAGTACTTC
CASSLVGQGHEQYF
>-|TRBV9|-|TRBJ2-3
TGTGCCAGCAGGGGAATGGGGCACACAGATACGCAGTATTTT
CASRGMGHTDTQYF
>-|TRBV6-5|-|TRBJ1-1
TGTGCCAGCACCCCCCCCCGCGGCACTGAAGCTTTCTTT
CASTPPRGTEAFF
>-|TRBV14|-|TRBJ1-6
TGTGCCAGCAGCCAACTAGCAAGCTCCTATAATTCACCCCTCCACTTT
CASSQLASSYNSPLHF